This T cell receptor beta chain is drawn from a study of Graves' ophthalmopathy and Graves' hyperthyroidism. Study conclusions and caveats: In blood appeared most of the expanded thyroid clonotypes whose frequency exceeded 0.001.

The germline V gene has CDR1 KGHDR and CDR2 SFDVKD. The V and J ends lost 5 bases and 6 bases respectively, with 12 bases between them. This CDR3 has 14 amino acids. This clonotype was counted ten times or more. Antigen: not known. RNA transcripts were the template, and TCR beta CDR3 regions were amplified from them. After a first-round RT-PCR with HTBI primers, a second-round multiplex PCR was run. TCRdb re-analysed the multiplex PCR reads in MiXCR, keeping a single row per CDR3 protein. The sample consists of 650,000 to 800,000 distinct CDR3 sequences, roughly 39% of them appearing once. For donors with ophthalmopathy, the disease showed moderate-to-severe activity, reached CAS ≥3 and NOSPECS ≥4, and had lasted under 3 months. Diagnosis used clinical symptoms, serum thyroxine, TRAb, thyroid ultrasound and orbital computed tomography.

The genes are TRBV24-1 and TRBJ2-2; no clear D gene. Sequencing input: peripheral blood. This sequence was found in an adult man with Graves' ophthalmopathy. CDR3 sequence: CATSGGAGPGELFF. The CDR3 DNA follows: TGTGCCACCAGTGGAGGTGCCGGGCCCGGGGAGCTGTTTTTT.